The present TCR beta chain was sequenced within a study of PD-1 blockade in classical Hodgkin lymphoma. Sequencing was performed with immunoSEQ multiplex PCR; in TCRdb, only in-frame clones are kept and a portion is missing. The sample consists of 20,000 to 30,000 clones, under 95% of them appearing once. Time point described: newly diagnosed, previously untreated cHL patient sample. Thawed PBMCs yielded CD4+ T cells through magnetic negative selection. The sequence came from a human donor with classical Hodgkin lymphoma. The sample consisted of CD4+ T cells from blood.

Here the CDR3 reads CASSLVPGLGETQYF. The CDR3 nucleotides are TGTGCCAGCAGCTTAGTTCCAGGCCTGGGGGAGACCCAGTACTTC. This sequence joins TRBV7-2 and TRBJ2-5; D is undetermined. The CDR3 extends over 15 amino acids. Trimming pared 1 base from V and 5 bases from J, leaving 14 bases between. The germline V gene has CDR1 SGHTA and CDR2 FQGNSA.